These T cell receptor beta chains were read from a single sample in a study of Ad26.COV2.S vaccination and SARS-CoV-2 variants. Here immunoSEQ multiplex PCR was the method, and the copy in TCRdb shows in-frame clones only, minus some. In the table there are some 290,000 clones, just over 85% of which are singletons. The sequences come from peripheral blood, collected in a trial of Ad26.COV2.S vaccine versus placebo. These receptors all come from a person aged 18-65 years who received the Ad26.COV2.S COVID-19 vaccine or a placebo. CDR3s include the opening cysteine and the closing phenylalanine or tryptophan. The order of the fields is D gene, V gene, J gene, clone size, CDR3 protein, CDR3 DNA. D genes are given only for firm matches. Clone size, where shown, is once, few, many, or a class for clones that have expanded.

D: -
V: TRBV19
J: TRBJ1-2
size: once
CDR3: CASSIHPRGSNYGYTF
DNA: TGTGCCAGTAGTATACACCCCCGAGGGAGCAACTATGGCTACACCTTC

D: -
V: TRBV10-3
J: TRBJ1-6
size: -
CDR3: CATNNQGFNSPLHF
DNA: TGTGCCACCAATAACCAGGGGTTTAATTCACCCCTCCACTTT

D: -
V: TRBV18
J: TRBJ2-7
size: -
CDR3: CASSPGGGSFYEQYF
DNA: TGTGCCAGCTCACCCGGTGGGGGCTCATTCTACGAGCAGTACTTC

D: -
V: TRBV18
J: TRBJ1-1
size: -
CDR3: CASSPKDRLNTEAFF
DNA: TGTGCCAGCTCACCTAAAGACAGACTGAACACTGAAGCTTTCTTT

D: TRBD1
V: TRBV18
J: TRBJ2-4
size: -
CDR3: CASSPPDRGAKNIQYF
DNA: TGTGCCAGCTCACCACCCGACAGGGGGGCCAAAAACATTCAGTACTTC

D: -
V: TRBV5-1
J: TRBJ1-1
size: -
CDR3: CASRYGNTEAFF
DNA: TGCGCCAGCCGATACGGGAACACTGAAGCTTTCTTT

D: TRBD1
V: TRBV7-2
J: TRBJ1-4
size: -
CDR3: CASSSPQTGGRNEKLFF
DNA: TGTGCCAGCAGCTCGCCCCAAACAGGGGGAAGAAATGAAAAACTGTTTTTT

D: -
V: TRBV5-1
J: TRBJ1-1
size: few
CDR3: CASSLGRGSGEAFF
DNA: TGCGCCAGCAGCTTGGGTCGGGGTTCGGGTGAAGCTTTCTTT

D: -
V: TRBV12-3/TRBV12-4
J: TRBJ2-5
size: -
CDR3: CASSLRETQYF
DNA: TGTGCCAGCAGCCTCCGGGAGACCCAGTACTTC

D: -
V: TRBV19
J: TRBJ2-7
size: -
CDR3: CASKWETGPLCAYEQYF
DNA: TGTGCCAGTAAGTGGGAGACAGGCCCTCTTTGCGCCTACGAGCAGTACTTC

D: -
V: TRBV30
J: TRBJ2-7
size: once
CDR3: CAWYRDPYEQYF
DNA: TGTGCCTGGTACAGGGACCCCTACGAGCAGTACTTC